This T cell receptor (beta chain) was captured by sequencing in a study of siplizumab effects on memory and regulatory T cells. Study-wide results and caveats: The study found that siplizumab significantly reduced alloreactive sequences traceable to unstimulated CD4+ memory cells. Naive-or-memory phenotypes were unassignable for roughly 80-97% of proliferating CD4+ or CD8+ clones. With siplizumab, Treg-derived clones averaged roughly 69% of mappable alloreactive CD4+ clones, versus 26.9% in controls. Both greater diversity than memory cells and a major contribution to the alloresponse seemed to characterize naive T cells.

The germline gives CDR1 SGHVS, CDR2 FNYEAQ. The CDR3 runs 13 residues. V lost 3 bases and J 4 bases, leaving 9 bases between the germline ends. Here immunoSEQ multiplex PCR was the method, and the copy in TCRdb shows in-frame clones only, minus some. The profile shows 80,000 to 130,000 clones, roughly 94% of them singletons. As concerns this clone: Its specificity is unknown.

The sample taken for sequencing was Tregs sorted from blood. V is TRBV7-6 and J is TRBJ1-1, with unresolved D. The origin of this receptor is a human donor in good health. This CDR3 reads CASSFDRFTEAFF. CDR3 in DNA: TGTGCCAGCAGCTTTGATCGTTTCACTGAAGCTTTCTTT.